The clone carrying this T cell receptor (beta chain) was seen only a few times. TCRdb re-called the PCR reads with MiXCR, one entry per CDR3 protein. This repertoire shows approximately 60,000 distinct CDR3 sequences, approximately 18% found once; its top ten account for approximately 1.5%. This sample was taken from a study of molecular identifiers for immune sequencing clone quantification. Sequences were obtained from naive CD8+ T cells from blood, with Jurkat cell RNA spiked in. The subset was: FACS-sorted CD8+CD4-CCR7+CD45RA+ naive T cells. This clonotype originated in a human donor in good health. Some libraries in this study had Jurkat cell RNA spiked in.

CDR3 amino acids: CASSSTSGVPYNEQFF. In nucleotides, the CDR3 is TGTGCCAGCAGCAGCACCTCAGGGGTTCCCTACAATGAGCAGTTCTTC. This chain connects TRBV6-1 to TRBJ2-1; D perhaps matches TRBD1 (6 bases). This CDR3 region has 16 residues. V shed 6 bases and J shed 2 bases, with 17 bases lying between them. Germline lookup yields CDR1 MNHNS and CDR2 SASEGT.